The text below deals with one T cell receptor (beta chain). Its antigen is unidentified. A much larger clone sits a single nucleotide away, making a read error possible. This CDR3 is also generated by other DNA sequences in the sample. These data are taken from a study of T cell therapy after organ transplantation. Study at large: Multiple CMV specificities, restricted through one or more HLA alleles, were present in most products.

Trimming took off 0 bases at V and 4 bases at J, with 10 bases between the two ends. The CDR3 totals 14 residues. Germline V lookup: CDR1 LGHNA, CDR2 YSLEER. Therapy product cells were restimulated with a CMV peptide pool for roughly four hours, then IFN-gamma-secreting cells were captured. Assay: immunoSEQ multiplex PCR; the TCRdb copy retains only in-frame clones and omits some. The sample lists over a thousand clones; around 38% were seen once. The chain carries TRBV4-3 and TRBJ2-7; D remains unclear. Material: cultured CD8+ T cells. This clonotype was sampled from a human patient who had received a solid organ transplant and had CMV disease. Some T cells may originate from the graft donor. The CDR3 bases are TGCGCCAGCAGCCAAGAACCTGGCCCGTACGAGCAGTACTTC. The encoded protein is CASSQEPGPYEQYF.